Detailed here is one TCR beta chain. Its matching antigen is unknown. This record comes from a study of CD8+ T cells in alopecia areata. The study, taken as a whole, reports: Normal skin contains resident alphabeta T cells, and these are also sequenced in scalp samples. Normal scalp showed lower clonality than lesional scalp, especially alopecia totalis/universalis.

Obtained from alopecia areata patients were lesional scalp punch biopsies along with peripheral blood. Sorting of PBMCs yielded the CD4+ and CD8+ T cells. cDNA prepared by RNA extraction and subsequent reverse transcription served as the template for sequencing. The assay was immunoSEQ multiplex PCR, and TCRdb's table has in-frame clones only and misses some. The data show approximately 30,000 clones, approximately 60% seen once. The sample comprised NKG2D-high CD8+ T cells sorted from blood. This TCR derives from a human donor with alopecia areata.

The CDR3 DNA follows: TGTGCCAGCAGTTTACACGGCAACGAGCAGTACTTC. Translated, it gives CASSLHGNEQYF. The chain combines TRBV27 with TRBJ2-7; D remains ambiguous. Germline V CDR1 and CDR2: MNHEY, SMNVEV (reference sequence). V was pared by 2 bases and J by 5 bases, with 7 bases between. The CDR3 totals 12 residues.